This entry concerns a single T cell receptor (beta chain). What antigen it recognizes has not been identified. This entry is derived from a study of alternative splicing in chronic myeloid leukemia remission (dated by TCRdb to about 2020). In terms of the full investigation: Remission specimens from the trials were collected at major or complete molecular response, at 12 or 24 months of TKI therapy. Peripheral blood from chronic-phase CML patients at diagnosis and remission was profiled by RNA sequencing and compared with healthy donors. The RESIST (imatinib), ENESTxtnd (nilotinib) and PINNACLE (nilotinib plus pegylated interferon) trials supplied nine diagnostic specimens along with matched remission specimens. Median ages were around 50 years at diagnosis, under 60 at remission and less than 40 for healthy controls. Trial diagnostic specimens were total leukocytes from peripheral blood collected in EDTA. Nine CML samples, seven diagnostic and two matched remission, came from the French Persistem study. The female/male split was 11/5 for diagnosis samples, 8/3 for remission samples and 2/4 for controls. For diagnosis, remission and control samples alike, total RNA was extracted from peripheral blood mononuclear cells using Trizol. General conclusions and limits of the study: At remission, blood cell composition had been reconfigured so that it resembled normal controls enriched in lymphoid cells. Blood cell composition differed strongly by timepoint, shifting from myeloid progenitor enrichment at diagnosis to mature lymphoid enrichment at remission.

The sample's time point label, decoded: major or complete molecular response after front-line TKI therapy. About 15 CML patients were included in the patient cohort, and matched post-remission samples were retrieved for a subset of these patients. Library construction relied on bulk RNA-seq. The TruSeq Stranded RNA sample prep kit was used to generate libraries of poly-A-enriched mRNA from an input of 0.8 to 1 ug total RNA. Each sample was sequenced in triplicate using paired-end sequencing on a HiSeq 2500. RNA-seq read length was 125 nucleotides per mate. The paper's data handling went like this. Reads were trimmed and aligned to hg38 using STAR v2.7, and quality control was performed with FASTQC, RSeQC and multiqc. Salmon 0.14.1 was used to quantify gene expression levels as transcripts per million (TPM). Principal component analysis suggested that transcriptomic profiles were not driven by trial, library batch, sequencing batch, treatment regimen or sex. TCRdb reprocessed the reads, so every CDR3 protein sequence counts as one entry and DNA is not shown. TCRdb, not the authors, supplied the V and J calls. This sample lists about 300 distinct CDR3 sequences; 95% to 98% were detected once. Roughly 4.9% of the sample lies in the top ten.

The CDR3, from cysteine to phenylalanine, totals 14 residues. Only the protein is on record. The germline V gene gives CDR1 as SQVTM and CDR2 as ANQGSEA. This chain joins TRBV29-1 to TRBJ1-1. Sequenced material: PBMCs or total blood leukocytes (not recorded which), taken during remission. The source of this sequence is an adult with chronic myeloid leukemia. The CDR3 protein is CSVGTRSMNTEAFF.